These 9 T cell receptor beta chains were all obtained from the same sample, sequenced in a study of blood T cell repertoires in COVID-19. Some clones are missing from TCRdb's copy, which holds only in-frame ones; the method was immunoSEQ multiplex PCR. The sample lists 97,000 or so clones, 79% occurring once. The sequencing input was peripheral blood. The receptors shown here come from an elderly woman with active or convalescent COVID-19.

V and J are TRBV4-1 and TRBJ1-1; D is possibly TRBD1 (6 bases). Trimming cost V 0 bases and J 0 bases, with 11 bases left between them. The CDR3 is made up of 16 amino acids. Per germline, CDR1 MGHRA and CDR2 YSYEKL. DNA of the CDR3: TGCGCCAGCAGCCAAGAAGAGGGACAAGTGAACACTGAAGCTTTCTTT. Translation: CASSQEEGQVNTEAFF.

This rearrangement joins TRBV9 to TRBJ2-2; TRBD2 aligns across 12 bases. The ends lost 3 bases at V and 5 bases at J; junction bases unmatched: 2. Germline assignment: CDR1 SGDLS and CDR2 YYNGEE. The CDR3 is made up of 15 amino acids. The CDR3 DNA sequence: TGTGCCAGCAGCGCGACTAGCGGGGGTACCGGGGAGCTGTTTTTT. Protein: CASSATSGGTGELFF.

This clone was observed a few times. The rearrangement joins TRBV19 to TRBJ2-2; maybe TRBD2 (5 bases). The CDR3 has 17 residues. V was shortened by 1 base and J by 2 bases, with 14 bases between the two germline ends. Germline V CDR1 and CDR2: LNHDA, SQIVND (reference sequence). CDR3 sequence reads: CASSIVFRGGNTGELFF. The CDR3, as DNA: TGTGCCAGTAGTATAGTGTTTCGGGGTGGAAACACCGGGGAGCTGTTTTTT.

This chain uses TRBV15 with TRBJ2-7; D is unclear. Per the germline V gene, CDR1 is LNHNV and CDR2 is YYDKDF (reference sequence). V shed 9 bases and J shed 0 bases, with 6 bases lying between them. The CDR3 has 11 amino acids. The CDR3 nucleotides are TGTGCCACGGCCAGCTCCTACGAGCAGTACTTC. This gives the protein CATASSYEQYF.

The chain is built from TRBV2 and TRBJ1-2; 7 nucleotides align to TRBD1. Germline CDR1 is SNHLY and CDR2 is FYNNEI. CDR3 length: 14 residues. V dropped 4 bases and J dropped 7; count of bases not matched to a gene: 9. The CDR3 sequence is CASSGRTGRVGYTF. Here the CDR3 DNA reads TGTGCCAGCAGTGGGCGGACAGGAAGGGTTGGCTACACCTTC.

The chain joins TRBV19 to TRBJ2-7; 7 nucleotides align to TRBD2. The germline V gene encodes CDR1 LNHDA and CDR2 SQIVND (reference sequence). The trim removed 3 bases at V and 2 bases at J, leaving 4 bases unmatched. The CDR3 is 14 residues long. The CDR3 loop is CASSIQAGTYEQYF. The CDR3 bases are TGTGCCAGTAGTATTCAAGCGGGGACCTACGAGCAGTACTTC.

The CDR3 DNA reads as TGTGCCAGCAGCACCCTGGACGGTGGAGGTTCACCCCTCCACTTT. Its protein product is CASSTLDGGGSPLHF. The chain joins TRBV7-9 to TRBJ1-6; D not resolved. Between the trimmed V and J ends, which lost 5 bases and 9 bases, there was a span of 17 bases. Germline V gives CDR1 SEHNR, CDR2 FQNEAQ (reference sequence). The CDR3 covers 15 residues.

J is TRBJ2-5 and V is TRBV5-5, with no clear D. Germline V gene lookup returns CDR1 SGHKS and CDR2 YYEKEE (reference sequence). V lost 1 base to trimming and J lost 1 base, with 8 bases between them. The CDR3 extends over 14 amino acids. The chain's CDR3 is CASSLLSSQETQYF. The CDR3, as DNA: TGTGCCAGCAGCTTGTTGTCCAGCCAAGAGACCCAGTACTTC.

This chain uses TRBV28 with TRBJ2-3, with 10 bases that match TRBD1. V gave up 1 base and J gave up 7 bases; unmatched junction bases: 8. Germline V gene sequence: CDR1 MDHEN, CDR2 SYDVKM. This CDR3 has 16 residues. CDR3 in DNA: TGTGCCAGCAGTTTATTTCGGACAGGGGGATTAAATACGCAGTATTTT. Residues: CASSLFRTGGLNTQYF.